This T cell receptor beta chain was sequenced during a study of cytomegalovirus exposure and HLA in healthy donors. In the case of this clone: What it recognizes is unknown.

V lost 2 bases, J lost 7 bases, and 12 bases lay in between. The CDR3 runs to 15 residues. Germline CDR1 reads MNHNS; CDR2 reads SASEGT. Findings and limits, study-wide: A further, later analysis showed that HLA-associated TCR beta chains (compared with equally common others) were more clonally expanded. A later analysis by the authors found several of the most significant clusters apparently linked to common viral pathogens. Donor immune exposure was known only as CMV serostatus.

The PCR used 60 Vbeta and 13 Jbeta primers. Sequencing used immunoSEQ multiplex PCR; TCRdb keeps in-frame clones, though not all of them. The sample lists approximately 220,000 clones; about 74% were seen once. The sample was PBMCs. The gene calls are TRBV6-1 and TRBJ1-6; a possible D gene is TRBD1 (6 bases). The sequence derives from a woman aged 25 to 39 in good health and CMV-seronegative. CDR3 amino acids: CASSESAGENSPLHF. The CDR3 DNA reads TGTGCCAGCAGTGAATCGGCAGGGGAAAATTCACCCCTCCACTTT.